The present TCR beta chain was sequenced within a study of CD8+CD57+ T cells in acquired aplastic anemia. Study-wide context: Sorted CD4+ and CD8+ cells yielded DNA averaging around 3.2 ug. Study-level points and caveats: Both patients and controls carried the same twenty-nine CD8+ CDR3 sequences. Significance was not reached for CD8+ Simpson's diversity between patients and controls.

Points on this clonotype: Antigen: not known.

CDR3 and TCR beta VDJ profiling relied on genomic DNA as the template. TCRdb passed the reads through MiXCR, listing each CDR3 protein once. This sample has hundreds of thousands of distinct CDR3 sequences, with around 60% found just once. V lost 5 bases and J lost 7, with 14 bases in between. The germline V gene encodes CDR1 SGHTA and CDR2 FQGNSA. The CDR3 sequence is 13 residues long. The TCR comes from a human donor with severe aplastic anemia or a healthy control (not recorded which). The source material was sorted CD4+, CD8+, or CD8+CD57+ T cells (not recorded which) from PBMCs. The chain carries TRBV7-2 and TRBJ1-2; D is undetermined. The CDR3 DNA follows: TGTGCCAGCAGCCCGGGAGGAGGCACTGGCTACACCTTC. It specifies CASSPGGGTGYTF.